The clone carrying this T cell receptor beta chain came up a few times. Documented time point: healthy volunteer bleed at 2 weeks. Someone pulled total RNA out of unfractionated whole blood. The data are from a study of human T cells and chemical hapten exposure. TCRdb itself ran the RACE reads through MiXCR, one entry per CDR3 protein. The data contain under 95,000 distinct CDR3 sequences, over 8% of them seen just once; the ten biggest clones take up approximately 2.8%. This CDR3 spans 13 amino acids. The germline V gene encodes CDR1 ENHRY and CDR2 SYGVKD. V lost 10 bases to trimming and J lost 1 base; unmatched junction nucleotides: 4.

The TCR sequence derives from a female donor in good health. Some clones in this sample may be carry-over from other donors' samples. The rearrangement links TRBV10-3 to TRBJ2-1; TRBD1 matches at 7 bases. Material: whole blood. The DNA for the CDR3 is TGTGCCACGCGACAGGGTTCCTACAATGAGCAGTTCTTC. This codes for CATRQGSYNEQFF.